One and the same sample provided the 26 T cell receptor beta chains below, sequenced in a study of T cell clonotyping in hematopoietic cell transplantation (dated by TCRdb to about 2021). Library construction relied on the immunoSEQ multiplex PCR assay. TCRdb obtained this table from immuneACCESS and retained in-frame rearrangements with V and J assigned. These tables miss some clones; where compared with another copy, unresolved V genes account for less than half of the shortfall, and the remainder is unexplained. This sample is represented by about 18,000 clones; roughly 88% of them were singletons. Jointly, the top ten make up under 8.5% of the sample. The time point label on this specimen signifies: recipient sample about 28 days before transplant, after cytoreduction. The source was peripheral blood mononuclear cells, collected before stem cell transplant. The receptors stem from a man aged 45 to 65 with acute myeloid leukemia. Some clones in this sample may be carry-over from other donors' samples.

V and J are TRBV6-1 and TRBJ1-2; tentative D call: TRBD1 (5 bases). Germline CDR1 and CDR2: MNHNS and SASEGT. V lost 3 bases to trimming and J lost 4 bases, with 12 bases between them. The CDR3 consists of 14 residues. The DNA for the CDR3 is TGTGCCAGCAGTGAGGGGCCAGAAGGCTATGGCTACACCTTC. It translates to CASSEGPEGYGYTF.

A single count supports this clone. The rearrangement uses TRBV19 and TRBJ1-5, with a weak D call TRBD1 (6 bases). Trimming left V 1 base short and J 0 bases short, with 10 bases between. This CDR3 region has 16 residues. In germline, CDR1 is LNHDA, CDR2 SQIVND (reference sequence). The CDR3 loop reads CASSIAGEYSNQPQHF. CDR3 coding DNA: TGTGCCAGTAGTATAGCAGGGGAGTATAGCAATCAGCCCCAGCATTTT.

The V gene is TRBV29-1, the J gene TRBJ2-7; tentative D call: TRBD1 (5 bases). Per the germline V gene, CDR1 is SQVTM and CDR2 is ANQGSEA. Trimming took off 2 bases at V and 3 bases at J, with 17 bases between the two ends. The CDR3 sequence is 15 residues long. This CDR3 is CSVELWAGSDYEQYF. The CDR3 bases are TGCAGCGTTGAATTATGGGCAGGGTCCGACTACGAGCAGTACTTC.

This clone has just a few counts. This chain joins TRBV30 and TRBJ1-2, with 7 bases lining up with TRBD1. In germline, CDR1 is GTSNPN, CDR2 SVGIG (reference sequence). V lost 5 bases to trimming and J lost 3 bases; unmatched junction nucleotides: 9. The CDR3 is made up of 14 amino acids. CDR3 sequence reads: CAWGDRGPDYGYTF. In DNA form, the CDR3 reads TGTGCCTGGGGGGATAGGGGGCCGGACTATGGCTACACCTTC.

This clone was seen only once. V is TRBV4-1 and J is TRBJ2-5, with D perhaps matching TRBD1 (6 bases). The germline V and J ends were trimmed by 1 base and 1 base, with 7 bases remaining between them. Germline lookup yields CDR1 MGHRA and CDR2 YSYEKL. The CDR3 covers 14 residues. The CDR3 is CASSQVRGQETQYF. The CDR3 DNA reads as TGCGCCAGCAGCCAAGTCAGGGGCCAAGAGACCCAGTACTTC.

The J gene is TRBJ1-1, the V gene TRBV6-1; D is possibly TRBD1 (5 bases). Germline assignment: CDR1 MNHNS and CDR2 SASEGT. The V gene lost 9 bases and the J gene lost 2 bases, with 10 bases spanning the gap. The CDR3 covers 12 residues. The CDR3 protein is CASTTANTEAFF. The CDR3 region has the DNA TGTGCCAGTACGACAGCTAACACTGAAGCTTTCTTT.

The rearrangement links TRBV7-3 to TRBJ2-3, with 13 positions matching TRBD2. The CDR3 is 15 amino acids. Germline CDR1 SGHTA, CDR2 FQGTGA. Losses at the gene ends were 5 bases for V and 9 bases for J; bases not matched to a gene: 8. Written as DNA, the CDR3 is TGTGCCAGCAGCATCTCCGGGACTAGCGGGGAAACGCAGTATTTT. Protein: CASSISGTSGETQYF.

This chain's CDR3 is CASSQERTAWRPQHF. The CDR3, as DNA: TGCGCCAGCAGCCAAGAGAGGACGGCCTGGAGGCCCCAGCATTTT. The chain links TRBV4-3 to TRBJ1-5; D is undetermined. This CDR3 has 15 residues. V dropped 0 bases and J dropped 9 bases, with 15 bases sitting between them. The V gene's germline CDR1 is LGHNA and CDR2 YSLEER.

This chain uses TRBV2 with TRBJ2-5; D is uncertain. This CDR3 spans 13 amino acids. Germline CDR1 SNHLY, CDR2 FYNNEI. The V end was cut by 4 bases, the J end by 2 bases, with 8 bases between. CDR3 region: CASSGNGQETQYF. CDR3 DNA sequence: TGTGCCAGCAGTGGAAACGGTCAAGAGACCCAGTACTTC.

The chain's CDR3 is CASSGYRGNTEAFF. DNA for the CDR3: TGTGCCAGCAGTGGATACAGGGGGAACACTGAAGCTTTCTTT. This chain joins TRBV6-5 and TRBJ1-1; TRBD1 agrees at 7 bases. CDR3 length: 14 residues. V dropped 5 bases and J dropped 1; count of bases not matched to a gene: 4. Germline CDR1 is MNHEY and CDR2 is SVGAGI.

The chain is built from TRBV9 and TRBJ2-5; the match to TRBD2 covers 7 bases. This CDR3 is built from 16 residues. Per germline, CDR1 SGDLS and CDR2 YYNGEE. The V and J ends lost 0 bases and 5 bases, in that order; junction bases with no gene match: 10. The CDR3 loop reads CASSVAGRGGGETQYF. The CDR3 nucleotides are TGTGCCAGCAGCGTAGCTGGTCGCGGGGGAGGGGAGACCCAGTACTTC.

V is TRBV18 and J is TRBJ2-6; TRBD2 is a possible D gene (6 bases). Per the germline V gene, CDR1 is KGHSH and CDR2 is LQKENI. Trimming removed 3 bases at V and 0 bases at J, with 12 bases between. The CDR3 is 17 residues long. The CDR3 nucleotides are TGTGCCAGCTCACCGAGGGAGGAAACCTCTGGGGCCAACGTCCTGACTTTC. This gives the protein CASSPREETSGANVLTF.

The chain links TRBV27 to TRBJ2-7; perhaps TRBD2 as D (5 bases). The germline V gene has CDR1 MNHEY and CDR2 SMNVEV (reference sequence). The CDR3 is 12 residues long. The V end was cut by 2 bases, the J end by 5 bases, with 7 bases between. CDR3 nucleotides: TGTGCCAGCAGTTTAGCCGGGGACGAGCAGTACTTC. Translated: CASSLAGDEQYF.

The rearrangement links TRBV9 to TRBJ1-2; 8 nucleotides align to TRBD1. CDR3 length: 17 residues. The germline gives CDR1 SGDLS, CDR2 YYNGEE. V shed 0 bases, J shed 8 bases, and the junction held 15 bases outside the gene matches. The CDR3 DNA follows: TGTGCCAGCAGCGTAGAGGACCATTTTGGGACAGGCGGCGGCTACACCTTC. It yields the protein CASSVEDHFGTGGGYTF.

This clone appeared a few times. The V call is TRBV7-9, the J call TRBJ1-2; TRBD1 might be the D (5 bases). Germline lookup yields CDR1 SEHNR and CDR2 FQNEAQ (reference sequence). This CDR3 region has 14 residues. Trimming cost V 3 bases and J 2 bases, with 10 bases left between them. This chain's CDR3 is CASSLGRANYGYTF. The CDR3 nucleotides read TGTGCCAGCAGCTTGGGCAGGGCCAACTATGGCTACACCTTC.

V gene TRBV10-3 combines with J gene TRBJ2-7; 10 positions match TRBD1. Trimming removed 8 bases from V and 5 bases from J; junction bases left unmatched: 12. Germline V lookup: CDR1 ENHRY, CDR2 SYGVKD. The CDR3 contains 15 residues. DNA of the CDR3: TGTGCCATCGGCCCCGGGACAGGGGACGTGAACGAGCAGTACTTC. It translates to CAIGPGTGDVNEQYF.

J is TRBJ1-1 and V is TRBV4-3, with a possible D match to TRBD1 (5 bases). CDR1 and CDR2 from the germline V gene are LGHNA and YSLEER. Trimming shortened V by 1 base and J by 2 bases, and 14 bases separated the two germline ends. CDR3 length: 16 residues. The chain's CDR3 is CASSQAVAGSNTEAFF. The CDR3 DNA is TGCGCCAGCAGCCAAGCGGTGGCAGGGTCCAACACTGAAGCTTTCTTT.

This clone was counted a single time. This chain links TRBV2 with TRBJ2-1; 10 bases are shared with TRBD2. The V and J ends lost 0 bases and 9 bases, in that order; junction bases with no gene match: 20. The CDR3 is 20 residues long. CDR1 and CDR2 from the germline V gene are SNHLY and FYNNEI. CDR3 loop: CASSEADLARRAGGHAEQFF. CDR3 coding DNA: TGTGCCAGCAGTGAAGCGGACCTCGCTAGGCGAGCGGGGGGGCACGCTGAGCAGTTCTTC. Full variable domain (remainder filled in from reference TRBV2 and TRBJ2-1): EPEVTQTPSHQVTQMGQEVILRCVPISNHLYFYWYRQILGQKVEFLVSFYNNEISEKSEIFDDQFSVERPDGSNFTLKIRSTKLEDSAMYFCASSEADLARRAGGHAEQFFGPGTRLTVL.

The V and J genes are TRBV7-7 and TRBJ2-1; 8 positions agree with TRBD1. The V and J ends lost 5 bases and 9 bases, in that order; junction bases with no gene match: 6. CDR3 length equals 13 residues. In germline, CDR1 is SSHAT, CDR2 FNYEAQ (reference sequence). This CDR3 is CASSATGVGEQFF. CDR3 coding DNA: TGTGCCAGCAGCGCGACAGGGGTGGGTGAGCAGTTCTTC.

The genes are TRBV5-1 and TRBJ1-1; weak D call: TRBD1 (6 bases). The germline V gene encodes CDR1 SGHRS and CDR2 YFSETQ. This CDR3 comprises 15 residues. V was trimmed by 1 base and J by 1 base, leaving 11 bases between them. The CDR3, as DNA: TGCGCCAGCAGCTTGTTCGCGGGGGCGAACACTGAAGCTTTCTTT. This sequence encodes CASSLFAGANTEAFF. The whole variable domain, filled in from reference TRBV5-1 and TRBJ1-1, reads KAGVTQTPRYLIKTRGQQVTLSCSPISGHRSVSWYQQTPGQGLQFLFEYFSETQRNKGNFPGRFSGRQFSNSRSEMNVSTLELGDSALYLCASSLFAGANTEAFFGQGTRLTVV.

V gene TRBV6-5 combines with J gene TRBJ2-2; no clear D. This CDR3 has 14 residues. Germline lookup yields CDR1 MNHEY and CDR2 SVGAGI. V lost 5 bases to trimming and J lost 1 base, with 8 bases between them. The CDR3 nucleotides are TGTGCCAGCAGTGGAAACAGGAACACCGGGGAGCTGTTTTTT. As protein: CASSGNRNTGELFF.

The V and J genes are TRBV18 and TRBJ1-1; TRBD1 agrees at 7 bases. The germline gives CDR1 KGHSH, CDR2 LQKENI. This CDR3 has 16 amino acids. Trimming at V came to 1 base and at J to 5 bases, leaving 10 bases not matched to a gene. In nucleotides, the CDR3 is TGTGCCAGCTCACCACTGACAGGGAGGGGCTTTACTGAAGCTTTCTTT. Protein: CASSPLTGRGFTEAFF.

The chain uses TRBV6-5 and TRBJ1-2; D gene unclear. CDR3 length: 14 amino acids. The V end lost 6 bases, the J end lost 4 bases, and 15 bases lay between the germline ends. Per germline, CDR1 MNHEY and CDR2 SVGAGI. DNA of the CDR3: TGTGCCAGCAGGCCTGGACGGACCCGCTATGGCTACACCTTC. Translation gives CASRPGRTRYGYTF.

The chain employs TRBV29-1 and TRBJ1-2, with D possibly matching TRBD1 (5 bases). Germline V gives CDR1 SQVTM, CDR2 ANQGSEA. The CDR3 is made up of 13 amino acids. The ends were cut back, 2 bases at V and 4 bases at J, with 11 bases in the middle. CDR3 coding DNA: TGCAGCGTTGAACAGGGAGCCCCCTATGGCTACACCTTC. This codes for CSVEQGAPYGYTF.

This clone was recorded a few times. The V and J genes are TRBV9 and TRBJ1-2, with 9 nucleotides matching TRBD1. CDR1 is SGDLS and CDR2 is YYNGEE in the germline V gene. V lost 0 bases, J lost 4 bases, and 4 bases stayed unmatched. The CDR3 extends over 15 amino acids. CDR3: CASSVGDRAGYGYTF. CDR3 nucleotide sequence: TGTGCCAGCAGCGTAGGGGACAGGGCCGGCTATGGCTACACCTTC. Full variable domain (remainder filled in from reference TRBV9 and TRBJ1-2): DSGVTQTPKHLITATGQRVTLRCSPRSGDLSVYWYQQSLDQGLQFLIQYYNGEERAKGNILERFSAQQFPDLHSELNLSSLELGDSALYFCASSVGDRAGYGYTFGSGTRLTVV.

This clone appeared a single time. The chain uses TRBV6-6 and TRBJ1-2; D gene unclear. CDR3 length: 14 amino acids. Germline V CDR1 and CDR2: MNHNY, SVGAGI (reference sequence). The germline V and J ends were trimmed by 4 bases and 0 bases, with 9 bases remaining between them. CDR3 loop: CASSSLRSNYGYTF. The CDR3 nucleotides are TGTGCCAGCAGTTCCCTACGCTCTAACTATGGCTACACCTTC.